This passage covers 23 T cell receptor beta chains from one sample sequenced in a study of blood T cell repertoires in COVID-19 (dated by TCRdb to the early 2020s). Receptor amplification or capture employed the immunoSEQ multiplex PCR assay. TCRdb obtained this table from immuneACCESS and retained in-frame rearrangements with V and J assigned. These tables miss some clones; where compared with another copy, unresolved V genes account for less than half of the shortfall, and the remainder is unexplained. The table for this sample lists 18,000 or so clones; around 80% of them were counted only once. The top ten constitute 14% of the sample. Sequencing input: peripheral blood. Receptors were obtained from a man in his forties with active or convalescent COVID-19.

The chain employs TRBV7-8 and TRBJ2-7, with D maybe TRBD1 (6 bases). This CDR3 spans 15 amino acids. Germline-derived CDR1 and CDR2 are SGHVS and FQNEAQ. The ends were cut back, 1 base at V and 1 base at J, with 11 bases in the middle. Here the CDR3 reads CASSLDPGTSYEQYF. DNA of the CDR3: TGTGCCAGCAGCTTAGACCCGGGGACATCCTACGAGCAGTACTTC.

The chain combines TRBV6-5 with TRBJ2-3; D is perhaps TRBD1 (5 bases). The germline V gene has CDR1 MNHEY and CDR2 SVGAGI. V dropped 6 bases and J dropped 2 bases, with 6 bases sitting between them. The CDR3 runs to 12 residues. The chain's CDR3 is CASRGVTDTQYF. The CDR3 coding sequence is TGTGCCAGCAGAGGGGTCACAGATACGCAGTATTTT.

V usage is TRBV11-2 and J usage is TRBJ1-5; D is uncertain. Trimming removed 0 bases from V and 3 bases from J, with 6 bases in between. Germline V gives CDR1 SGHAT, CDR2 FQNNGV. CDR3 length: 14 residues. In DNA, the CDR3 is TGTGCCAGCAGCTTAGAGGCTTACAATCAGCCCCAGCATTTT. Protein sequence: CASSLEAYNQPQHF.

A few counts support this clone. The chain combines TRBV27 with TRBJ2-3; D gene uncertain. Per the germline V gene, CDR1 is MNHEY and CDR2 is SMNVEV (reference sequence). This CDR3 contains 14 residues. Trimming pared 0 bases from V and 2 bases from J, leaving 6 bases between. The CDR3 reads CASSLSGATDTQYF. The CDR3 DNA sequence: TGTGCCAGCAGTTTATCGGGCGCCACAGATACGCAGTATTTT.

As regards this clone: This specimen includes other DNA sequences encoding the same CDR3. The chain joins TRBV7-2 to TRBJ2-2; 13 bases agree with TRBD2. Per germline, CDR1 SGHTA and CDR2 FQGNSA. The CDR3 contains 15 residues. The V gene end was trimmed by 3 bases and the J gene end by 5 bases; junction bases not matched to a gene: 0. CDR3 region: CASSLGLAGTGELFF. As DNA, the CDR3 is TGTGCCAGCAGCTTGGGACTAGCGGGGACCGGGGAGCTGTTTTTT.

V gene TRBV5-1 combines with J gene TRBJ1-1; 9 bases agree with TRBD1. After removal of 4 bases from V and 6 bases from J, the junction contained 7 bases not matched to a gene. Germline V CDR1 and CDR2: SGHRS, YFSETQ. The CDR3 is made up of 14 amino acids. The CDR3 DNA sequence: TGCGCCAGCAGCACAGGGGGCCTTTCATCTGAAGCTTTCTTT. It translates to CASSTGGLSSEAFF.

This rearrangement joins TRBV6-5 to TRBJ1-5; TRBD1 matches 7 bases. The CDR3 has 13 residues. With V trimmed by 6 bases and J by 6 bases, 5 bases remained unmatched. The V gene's germline CDR1 is MNHEY and CDR2 SVGAGI. CDR3 sequence: CASSATGPQPQHF. The CDR3 DNA follows: TGTGCCAGCAGCGCGACAGGGCCTCAGCCCCAGCATTTT.

In DNA, the CDR3 is TGTGCCAGCAGTCCCCGACGGGCCTACGAGCAGTACTTC. This encodes CASSPRRAYEQYF. The chain links TRBV6-5 to TRBJ2-7; D is uncertain. V shed 5 bases and J shed 2 bases, with 10 bases lying between them. The CDR3 consists of 13 residues. CDR1 and CDR2 (germline): MNHEY, SVGAGI.

This clone was seen a single time. The gene calls are TRBV30 and TRBJ1-4, with 10 positions matching TRBD1. Unmatched junction bases numbered 5, after V lost 3 bases and J lost 1 base. The CDR3 contains 16 residues. Germline loops: CDR1 GTSNPN, CDR2 SVGIG (reference sequence). CDR3 DNA: TGTGCCTGGAGCGGGACAGGGGAAGTAACTAATGAAAAACTGTTTTTT. Its protein product is CAWSGTGEVTNEKLFF.

This chain joins TRBV4-1 and TRBJ2-3; 9 nucleotides agree with TRBD1. This CDR3 contains 17 residues. Germline CDR1 is MGHRA and CDR2 is YSYEKL. J gave up 5 bases and V 0 bases, and 9 bases lay outside the gene matches. The CDR3 protein is CASSQDPGQGMVDTQYF. CDR3 coding DNA: TGCGCCAGCAGCCAAGATCCCGGACAGGGGATGGTAGATACGCAGTATTTT.

This rearrangement joins TRBV7-9 to TRBJ1-5; 7 bases agree with TRBD1. The germline CDR1 and CDR2 sequences are SEHNR and FQNEAQ (reference sequence). The CDR3 extends over 13 amino acids. V gave up 4 bases and J gave up 7 bases; unmatched junction bases: 4. The CDR3 loop is CASSYGDSQPQHF. As DNA, the CDR3 is TGTGCCAGCAGCTATGGGGACAGCCAGCCCCAGCATTTT.

This chain uses TRBV5-5 with TRBJ1-2; 8 nucleotides align to TRBD1. CDR3 length: 15 amino acids. Per germline, CDR1 SGHKS and CDR2 YYEKEE (reference sequence). Trimming removed 4 bases from V and 3 bases from J; junction bases left unmatched: 8. The CDR3 loop is CASSHFGQGYYGYTF. CDR3 coding DNA: TGTGCCAGCAGCCATTTCGGACAGGGATACTATGGCTACACCTTC.

The chain couples TRBV5-6 to TRBJ2-1; 8 bases are a match to TRBD1. Germline CDR1 is SGHDT and CDR2 is YYEEEE. There are 13 residues in the CDR3. Unmatched junction bases numbered 1, after V lost 1 base and J lost 7 bases. The CDR3, as DNA: TGTGCCAGCAGCTTGCACAGGGGGAATGAGCAGTTCTTC. Translating gives CASSLHRGNEQFF.

The chain uses TRBV7-9 and TRBJ2-3; D not resolved. Trimming left V 2 bases short and J 6 bases short, with 12 bases between. CDR1 SEHNR and CDR2 FQNEAQ come from the germline V gene (reference sequence). The CDR3 extends over 14 amino acids. In DNA, the CDR3 is TGTGCCAGCAGCTTAAGGCCGAACGGGGATACGCAGTATTTT. Protein product: CASSLRPNGDTQYF.

The rearrangement links TRBV27 to TRBJ2-7; TRBD1 aligns across 7 bases. The CDR3 consists of 11 residues. With 8 bases clipped from V and 5 bases from J, the junction kept 3 bases outside the gene matches. CDR1 and CDR2 from the germline V gene are MNHEY and SMNVEV (reference sequence). CDR3 amino acids: CASYRGNEQYF. The CDR3 bases are TGTGCCAGCTACAGGGGAAACGAGCAGTACTTC.

The V call is TRBV28, the J call TRBJ2-1; 12 positions agree with TRBD2. CDR1 and CDR2 from the germline V gene are MDHEN and SYDVKM. The CDR3 length is 16 residues. The V segment lost 3 bases and the J segment 7 bases; nucleotides outside the gene matches: 7. Here the CDR3 reads CASSLDGTSGWNEQFF. For the CDR3, the DNA is TGTGCCAGCAGTTTGGACGGGACTAGCGGGTGGAATGAGCAGTTCTTC.

The chain uses TRBV5-1 and TRBJ2-7; D may be TRBD2 (6 bases). The CDR3 spans 14 residues. V was pared by 0 bases and J by 3 bases, with 10 bases between. Germline V CDR1 and CDR2: SGHRS, YFSETQ. The CDR3 sequence is CASSLGTTLYEQYF. CDR3 DNA sequence: TGCGCCAGCAGCTTGGGGACTACCCTCTACGAGCAGTACTTC. Using reference TRBV5-1 and TRBJ2-7 for the parts outside the CDR3, the full variable domain is KAGVTQTPRYLIKTRGQQVTLSCSPISGHRSVSWYQQTPGQGLQFLFEYFSETQRNKGNFPGRFSGRQFSNSRSEMNVSTLELGDSALYLCASSLGTTLYEQYFGPGTRLTVT.

The chain couples TRBV5-1 to TRBJ1-1; D gene uncertain. Trimming cost V 1 base and J 3 bases, with 7 bases left between them. The CDR3 is made up of 13 amino acids. Germline values: CDR1 SGHRS, CDR2 YFSETQ. The CDR3 loop reads CASSLKLDTEAFF. The CDR3 DNA reads TGCGCCAGCAGCTTGAAACTGGACACTGAAGCTTTCTTT.

The gene calls are TRBV13 and TRBJ1-1; 9 nucleotides align to TRBD1. CDR1 and CDR2 from the germline V gene are PRHDT and FYEKMQ (reference sequence). This CDR3 has 15 residues. The junction had 12 bases not matched to a gene; V was cut back by 4 bases and J by 9 bases. CDR3: CASSSAGTGWDKAFF. The CDR3 DNA reads TGTGCCAGCAGCTCGGCCGGGACAGGGTGGGATAAAGCTTTCTTT.

V gene TRBV4-1 combines with J gene TRBJ2-3; a possible D gene is TRBD2 (7 bases). V dropped 8 bases and J dropped 2 bases, with 11 bases sitting between them. The CDR3 is 13 amino acids. Germline loops: CDR1 MGHRA, CDR2 YSYEKL. CDR3 DNA sequence: TGCGCCAGCGAAGGGGGGGTCACAGATACGCAGTATTTT. It translates to CASEGGVTDTQYF.

The chain recombines TRBV7-6 with TRBJ2-1, with 13 bases fitting TRBD2. Germline V gene data show CDR1 as SGHVS and CDR2 as FNYEAQ. With V trimmed by 5 bases and J by 3 bases, 7 bases remained unmatched. The CDR3 is 17 residues long. CDR3 sequence (DNA): TGTGCCAGCAGCGGCACTAGCGGGGGGGCCTTCTACAATGAGCAGTTCTTC. Protein product: CASSGTSGGAFYNEQFF.

The V gene is TRBV6-6, the J gene TRBJ2-5; 8 bases map to TRBD2. Germline lookup yields CDR1 MNHNY and CDR2 SVGAGI (reference sequence). CDR3 size: 13 residues. The junction had 4 bases not matched to a gene; V was cut back by 5 bases and J by 5 bases. The CDR3 region has the DNA TGTGCCAGCAGTCGGGGACTAGGGGAGACCCAGTACTTC. It codes for CASSRGLGETQYF.

The chain employs TRBV6-5 and TRBJ2-7; 7 bases align to TRBD1. Trimming cost V 2 bases and J 2 bases; bases outside gene matches: 6. The CDR3 has 15 residues. CDR1 MNHEY and CDR2 SVGAGI come from the germline V gene. The CDR3 region is CASSYSRDSPYEQYF. The CDR3 DNA sequence: TGTGCCAGCAGTTACAGCCGGGACAGCCCCTACGAGCAGTACTTC.